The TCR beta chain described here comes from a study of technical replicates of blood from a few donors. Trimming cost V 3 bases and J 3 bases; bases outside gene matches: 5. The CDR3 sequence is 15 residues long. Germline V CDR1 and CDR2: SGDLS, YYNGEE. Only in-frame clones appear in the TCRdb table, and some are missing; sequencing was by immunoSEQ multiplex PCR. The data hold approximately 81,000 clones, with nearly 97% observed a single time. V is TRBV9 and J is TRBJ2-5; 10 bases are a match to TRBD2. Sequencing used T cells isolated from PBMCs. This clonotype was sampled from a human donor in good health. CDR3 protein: CASSAGTSEEETQYF. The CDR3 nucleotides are TGTGCCAGCAGCGCTGGGACTAGCGAAGAAGAGACCCAGTACTTC.